A selection of T cell receptor beta chains follows, all from one sample in a study of identical twins. TCRdb analysed the 5' RACE reads with MiXCR anew, one entry per CDR3 protein. The sample consists of about 190,000 distinct CDR3 sequences, more than 15% of them appearing once. This sample was shared with a second study, whose subject was T cells expressing NK-cell markers.

The sequencing input was CD8+ T cells sorted from blood. The receptors here all came from a woman aged 18-30 years in good health. CDR3s include the opening cysteine and the closing phenylalanine or tryptophan. D genes are given only for firm matches. Not every row has a clone size; where given, it reads once, few, many or a size class.

TRBJ1-2 TRBD1 - TRBV4-3 CASSPQTGSYGYTF TGCGCCAGCAGCCCCCAGACAGGGTCCTACGGCTACACCTTC
TRBJ1-1 - few TRBV4-1 CASSQYQRENTEAFF TGCGCCAGCAGCCAATATCAAAGGGAGAACACTGAAGCTTTCTTT
TRBJ2-4 - - TRBV5-5 CASSLVLGAGEYF TGTGCCAGCAGCTTGGTCTTAGGGGCAGGGGAGTACTTC
TRBJ2-1 TRBD1 - TRBV7-9 CASSSDRGSYNEQFF TGTGCCAGCAGCTCGGACAGGGGCTCCTACAATGAGCAGTTCTTC
TRBJ2-7 - - TRBV11-2 CASSYTTEYEQYF TGTGCCAGCAGCTACACGACTGAGTACGAGCAGTACTTC
TRBJ2-7 - - TRBV4-2 CASSQGLEQYF TGTGCCAGCAGCCAGGGACTGGAGCAGTACTTC
TRBJ2-6 - many TRBV9 CASSPTWGTGANVLTF TGTGCCAGCAGCCCCACCTGGGGAACTGGGGCCAACGTCCTGACTTTC
TRBJ2-7 TRBD2 few TRBV9 CASSPTGLAGSEQYF TGTGCCAGCAGCCCGACGGGACTAGCGGGATCCGAGCAGTACTTC
TRBJ2-3 TRBD2 - TRBV19 CASSPTSGTTDTQYF TGTGCCAGTAGTCCGACTAGCGGGACCACAGATACGCAGTATTTT
TRBJ1-1 - few TRBV7-9 CASSFDGLEAFF TGTGCCAGCAGCTTCGACGGTCTTGAAGCTTTCTTT
TRBJ2-4 - - TRBV7-9 CASSLAMVVDKNIQYF TGTGCCAGCAGCTTAGCGATGGTAGTCGACAAAAACATTCAGTACTTC
TRBJ2-7 - few TRBV5-5 CASSFRGSSYEQYF TGTGCCAGCAGCTTCAGGGGAAGCTCCTACGAGCAGTACTTC
TRBJ2-3 TRBD1 few TRBV10-2 CASTAGTGVTDTQYF TGCGCCAGCACGGCGGGGACAGGGGTCACAGATACGCAGTATTTT
TRBJ1-1 TRBD1 - TRBV29-1 CSVSGQVDGEAFF TGCAGCGTGTCCGGACAGGTAGACGGTGAAGCTTTCTTT
TRBJ2-1 TRBD1 many TRBV4-3 CASSQTGTGYNEQFF TGCGCCAGCAGCCAGACGGGGACAGGGTACAATGAGCAGTTCTTC
TRBJ2-7 - few TRBV5-5 CASSFYASNYEQYF TGTGCCAGCAGCTTTTACGCGTCGAACTACGAGCAGTACTTC
TRBJ1-1 - - TRBV9 CASSTRTGGGTEAFF TGTGCCAGCAGCACCCGGACGGGTGGCGGCACTGAAGCTTTCTTT
TRBJ2-2 - - TRBV3-1 CASSQDLGSDTGELFF TGTGCCAGCAGCCAAGACCTGGGGTCGGACACCGGGGAGCTGTTTTTT
TRBJ1-1 TRBD1 - TRBV7-9 CASSSRGTGDTEAFF TGTGCCAGCAGCTCACGGGGGACAGGGGACACTGAAGCTTTCTTT
TRBJ2-5 TRBD1 - TRBV14 CASSQVQGAGETQYF TGTGCCAGCAGCCAAGTACAGGGGGCTGGGGAGACCCAGTACTTC
TRBJ2-1 - - TRBV30 CAWSEPPGWNEQFF TGTGCCTGGAGTGAGCCCCCAGGGTGGAATGAGCAGTTCTTC
TRBJ2-5 TRBD1 - TRBV20-1 CSAGLGQVQETQYF TGCAGTGCTGGGCTAGGACAGGTCCAAGAGACCCAGTACTTC
TRBJ1-4 - - TRBV7-2 CASSPRLGKLFF TGTGCCAGCAGCCCTAGGTTGGGAAAACTGTTTTTT
TRBJ2-3 - - TRBV29-1 CSVEDQAVAVPDTQYF TGCAGCGTTGAAGATCAGGCGGTGGCAGTACCAGATACGCAGTATTTT
TRBJ2-3 - many TRBV12-3/TRBV12-4 CASSLGQHTDTQYF TGTGCCAGCAGTTTAGGGCAGCACACAGATACGCAGTATTTT
TRBJ2-2 - few TRBV7-9 CASSLATASGELFF TGTGCCAGCAGCTTAGCGACAGCCTCGGGGGAGCTGTTTTTT
TRBJ2-3 - - TRBV29-1 CSVEKPQGDSTDTQYF TGCAGCGTTGAAAAACCACAAGGGGATAGCACAGATACGCAGTATTTT
TRBJ2-5 - few TRBV12-3/TRBV12-4 CASSPDRASPEETQYF TGTGCCAGCAGTCCCGACCGGGCTAGCCCAGAAGAGACCCAGTACTTC
TRBJ1-1 TRBD1 few TRBV7-9 CASSPRQGPEAFF TGTGCCAGCAGCCCAAGACAGGGCCCTGAAGCTTTCTTT
TRBJ1-2 TRBD1 few TRBV4-3 CASSQAWDRDRDYGYTF TGCGCCAGCAGCCAAGCTTGGGACAGGGATAGGGACTATGGCTACACCTTC
TRBJ2-3 TRBD2 - TRBV7-2 CASSFISGDSTDTQYF TGTGCCAGCAGCTTCATTAGCGGGGATAGCACAGATACGCAGTATTTT
TRBJ2-7 - few TRBV11-2 CASSQIPSYEQYF TGTGCCAGCAGCCAGATCCCGTCCTACGAGCAGTACTTC
TRBJ2-1 TRBD2 many TRBV5-1 CASSLTLAGTYNEQFF TGCGCCAGCAGCTTGACCTTAGCGGGCACCTACAATGAGCAGTTCTTC
TRBJ2-2 TRBD1 many TRBV12-3/TRBV12-4 CASRLQGANTGELFF TGTGCCAGCAGACTTCAGGGGGCGAACACCGGGGAGCTGTTTTTT
TRBJ2-3 - few TRBV7-9 CASSLGSAADTQYF TGTGCCAGCAGCTTAGGTTCGGCGGCAGATACGCAGTATTTT
TRBJ2-1 - - TRBV4-1 CASSQEGGRGPYDEQFF TGCGCCAGCAGCCAAGAAGGGGGGAGGGGGCCCTATGATGAGCAGTTCTTC
TRBJ2-1 TRBD2 - TRBV20-1 CSARVLAGDNEQFF TGCAGTGCTAGAGTCCTAGCGGGGGACAATGAGCAGTTCTTC
TRBJ2-5 - - TRBV7-8 CASGDSASETQYF TGTGCCAGCGGTGACTCCGCTTCAGAGACCCAGTACTTC
TRBJ2-2 - few TRBV9 CASSVWAGELFF TGTGCCAGCAGCGTATGGGCCGGGGAGCTGTTTTTT
TRBJ2-5 - few TRBV6-5 CASSYSLVIEETQYF TGTGCCAGCAGTTACTCGTTGGTAATCGAAGAGACCCAGTACTTC
TRBJ2-2 - - TRBV5-6 CASSLIRAGELFF TGTGCCAGCAGCTTGATCAGAGCCGGGGAGCTGTTTTTT
TRBJ2-7 - - TRBV6-5 CASSSYREGAGEQYF TGTGCCAGCAGTTCATACAGGGAGGGGGCGGGGGAGCAGTACTTC
TRBJ2-7 - - TRBV5-6 CASSGTMVNEQYF TGTGCCAGCAGCGGCACTATGGTGAACGAGCAGTACTTC
TRBJ2-3 - few TRBV11-1 CASSLGLGRDVPITDTQYF TGTGCCAGCAGCTTAGGTCTGGGGCGGGACGTTCCCATCACAGATACGCAGTATTTT
TRBJ2-1 TRBD2 few TRBV7-7 CASSLGASGYNEQFF TGTGCCAGCAGCTTAGGGGCTAGCGGATACAATGAGCAGTTCTTC